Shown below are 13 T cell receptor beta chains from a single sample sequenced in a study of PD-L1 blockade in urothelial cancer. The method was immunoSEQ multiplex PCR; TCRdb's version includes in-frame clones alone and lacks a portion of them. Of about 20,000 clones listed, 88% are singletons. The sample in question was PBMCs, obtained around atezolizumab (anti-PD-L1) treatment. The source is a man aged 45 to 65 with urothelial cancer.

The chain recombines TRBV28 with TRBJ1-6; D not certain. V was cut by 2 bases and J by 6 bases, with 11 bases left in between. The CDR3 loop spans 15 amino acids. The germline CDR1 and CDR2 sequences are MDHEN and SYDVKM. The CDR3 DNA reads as TGTGCCAGCAGTTTAGTCCCTCGCGGTAATTCACCCCTCCACTTT. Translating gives CASSLVPRGNSPLHF.

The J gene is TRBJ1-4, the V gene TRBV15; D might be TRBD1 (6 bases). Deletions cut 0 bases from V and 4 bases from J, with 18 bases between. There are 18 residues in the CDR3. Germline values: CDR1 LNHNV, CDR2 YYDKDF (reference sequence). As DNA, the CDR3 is TGTGCCACCAGCAGAGATAGAGGGACGCAGGGGATTAATGAAAAACTGTTTTTT. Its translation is CATSRDRGTQGINEKLFF.

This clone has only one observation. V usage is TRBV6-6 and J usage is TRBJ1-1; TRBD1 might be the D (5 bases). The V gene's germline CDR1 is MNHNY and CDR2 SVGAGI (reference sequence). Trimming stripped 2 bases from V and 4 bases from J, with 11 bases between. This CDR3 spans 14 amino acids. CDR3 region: CASSYGGSGTEAFF. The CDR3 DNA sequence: TGTGCCAGCAGTTACGGGGGTAGCGGCACTGAAGCTTTCTTT.

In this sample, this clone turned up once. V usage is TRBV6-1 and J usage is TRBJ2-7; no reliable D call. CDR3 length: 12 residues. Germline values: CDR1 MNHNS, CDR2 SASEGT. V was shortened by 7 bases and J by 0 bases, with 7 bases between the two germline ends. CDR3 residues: CASIVSSYEQYF. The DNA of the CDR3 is TGTGCCAGCATAGTGAGCTCCTACGAGCAGTACTTC.

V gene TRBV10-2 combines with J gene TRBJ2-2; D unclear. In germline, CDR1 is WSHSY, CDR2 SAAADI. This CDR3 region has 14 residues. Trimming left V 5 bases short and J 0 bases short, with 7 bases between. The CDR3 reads CASSRLTNTGELFF. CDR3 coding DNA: TGCGCCAGCAGTCGACTGACGAACACCGGGGAGCTGTTTTTT.

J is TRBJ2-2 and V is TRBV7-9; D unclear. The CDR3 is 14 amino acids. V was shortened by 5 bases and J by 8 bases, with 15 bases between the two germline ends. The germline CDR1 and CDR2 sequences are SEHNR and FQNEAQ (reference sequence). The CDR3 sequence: CASSQPTAIGELFF. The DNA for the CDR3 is TGTGCCAGCAGCCAACCCACAGCCATTGGGGAGCTGTTTTTT.

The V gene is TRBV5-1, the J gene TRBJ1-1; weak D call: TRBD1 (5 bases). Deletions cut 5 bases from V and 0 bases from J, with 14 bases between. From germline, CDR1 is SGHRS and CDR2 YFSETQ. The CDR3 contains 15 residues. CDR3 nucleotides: TGCGCCAGCAGTAGAACAGGAAAAATGAACACTGAAGCTTTCTTT. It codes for CASSRTGKMNTEAFF.

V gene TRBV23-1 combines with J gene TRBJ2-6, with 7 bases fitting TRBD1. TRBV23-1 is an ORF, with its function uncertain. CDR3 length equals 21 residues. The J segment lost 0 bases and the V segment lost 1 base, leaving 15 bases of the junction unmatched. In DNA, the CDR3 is TGCGCCAGCAGTCAATGTCGTCCAGGACAGGTGTTCAACTCTGGGGCCAACGTCCTGACTTTC. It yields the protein CASSQCRPGQVFNSGANVLTF.

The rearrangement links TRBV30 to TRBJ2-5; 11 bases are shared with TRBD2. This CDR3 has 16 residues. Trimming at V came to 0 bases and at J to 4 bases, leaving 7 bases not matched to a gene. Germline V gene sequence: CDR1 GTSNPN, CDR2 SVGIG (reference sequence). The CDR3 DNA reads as TGTGCCTGGAGTGTACAGCTAGCGGGGGGCATAGAGACCCAGTACTTC. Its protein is CAWSVQLAGGIETQYF.

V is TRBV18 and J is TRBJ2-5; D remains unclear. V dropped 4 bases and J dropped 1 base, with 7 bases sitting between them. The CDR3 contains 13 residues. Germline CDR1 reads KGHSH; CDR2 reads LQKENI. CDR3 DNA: TGTGCCAGCTCACAGCTAGGCCAAGAGACCCAGTACTTC. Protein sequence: CASSQLGQETQYF.

CDR3 region: CASNNGVDEQFF. CDR3 DNA sequence: TGTGCCAGCAATAACGGGGTGGATGAGCAGTTCTTC. This sequence joins TRBV6-5 and TRBJ2-1, with D maybe TRBD2 (5 bases). The CDR3 consists of 12 residues. Trimming removed 7 bases from V and 8 bases from J, with 12 bases in between. Germline-derived CDR1 and CDR2 are MNHEY and SVGAGI.

The CDR3 is CASRDTANDEQYF. The CDR3 DNA follows: TGCGCCAGCCGGGACACAGCGAACGACGAGCAGTACTTC. The genes are TRBV10-1 and TRBJ2-7, with D tentatively TRBD1 (6 bases). CDR1 is WNHNN and CDR2 is SYGVQD in the germline V gene (reference sequence). V lost 8 bases to trimming and J lost 5 bases, with 16 bases between them. The CDR3 runs to 13 residues.

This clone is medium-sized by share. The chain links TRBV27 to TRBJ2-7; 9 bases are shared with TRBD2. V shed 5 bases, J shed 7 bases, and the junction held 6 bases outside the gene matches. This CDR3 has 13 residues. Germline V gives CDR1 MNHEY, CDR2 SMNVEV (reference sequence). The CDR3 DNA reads TGTGCCAGCAGTCCCCGGACTAGCGTGGAGCAGTACTTC. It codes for CASSPRTSVEQYF.